Listed here is a single T cell receptor (beta chain). TCRdb redid the calling of the RACE reads with MiXCR, one entry per CDR3 protein. The repertoire holds some 50,000 distinct CDR3 sequences, with about 9.6% as singletons. Noted time point: patch test 1, 2 weeks after DPC sensitization. Treatment of the sample: therapeutic diphenylcyclopropenone sensitization with weekly scalp DPC. The record originates from a study of human T cells and chemical hapten exposure. The CDR3 extends over 15 amino acids. Germline CDR1 reads SGDLS; CDR2 reads YYNGEE. The germline V and J ends were trimmed by 3 bases and 0 bases, with 12 bases remaining between them.

The sequence was collected from a middle-aged woman with alopecia areata. Some clones in this sample may be carry-over from other donors' samples. The V gene is TRBV9, the J gene TRBJ1-1; D is perhaps TRBD1 (6 bases). The sequencing here drew on whole blood, taken in connection with sensitization to the hapten diphenylcyclopropenone (DPC). The CDR3 DNA reads TGTGCCAGCAGCGAAAGGGGGACATTGAACACTGAAGCTTTCTTT. Residues: CASSERGTLNTEAFF.